A selection of T cell receptor beta chains follows, all from one sample in a study of T cell responses to AZD1222 COVID-19 vaccine. Sequencing used immunoSEQ multiplex PCR; TCRdb keeps in-frame clones, though not all of them. The sample contains about 100,000 clones, roughly 91% of which appear only once. Material: peripheral blood, obtained on day 0 of AZD1222 vaccination. The source is an adult in good health. Both conserved end residues are part of each CDR3. Each record gives: D gene, V gene, clone size, J gene, CDR3 protein, CDR3 DNA. A D gene is named only where the DNA matches it firmly. Clone sizes are given selectively: once, few, many, or a class where the clone is expanded.

>NA|TRBV5-1|NA|TRBJ2-3
CASSLEADTDTQYF
TGCGCCAGCAGCTTGGAGGCCGATACAGATACGCAGTATTTT
>NA|TRBV2|NA|TRBJ2-5
CASSEARETQYF
TGTGCCAGCAGTGAAGCGCGAGAGACCCAGTACTTC
>TRBD1|TRBV28|NA|TRBJ1-1
CASSGYRGRALEAFF
TGTGCCAGCAGTGGGTACAGGGGGCGGGCTCTTGAAGCTTTCTTT
>NA|TRBV18|NA|TRBJ2-5
CASSGQLGGETQYF
TGTGCCAGCTCAGGACAGCTTGGAGGAGAGACCCAGTACTTC
>NA|TRBV6-5|NA|TRBJ1-2
CASSYSTDLLYGYTF
TGTGCCAGCAGTTACTCCACAGATTTACTCTATGGCTACACCTTC
>NA|TRBV6-5|once|TRBJ1-2
CASSYRGDSNYGYTF
TGTGCCAGCAGTTACAGAGGGGACTCAAACTATGGCTACACCTTC
>TRBD2|TRBV5-1|NA|TRBJ2-6
CASSQKPVTSGSFGANVLTF
TGCGCCAGCAGCCAGAAACCTGTGACTAGCGGGAGCTTTGGGGCCAACGTCCTGACTTTC
>TRBD1|TRBV11-2|NA|TRBJ2-7
CASSIGQGAGEQYF
TGTGCCAGCAGCATAGGACAGGGGGCTGGCGAGCAGTACTTC
>NA|TRBV5-8|NA|TRBJ1-3
CASSHGTSLLGNTIYF
TGTGCCAGCAGCCACGGGACCTCATTACTTGGAAACACCATATATTTT
>NA|TRBV7-9|NA|TRBJ1-3
CASSLIDSGNTIYF
TGTGCCAGCAGCTTAATAGACTCTGGAAACACCATATATTTT
>TRBD1|TRBV2|NA|TRBJ1-2
CASSEAADRAGYTF
TGTGCCAGCAGTGAAGCGGCCGACAGGGCTGGCTACACCTTC
>TRBD1|TRBV7-9|once|TRBJ1-4
CASSSRTGVDEKLFF
TGTGCCAGCAGCTCCCGGACAGGGGTTGACGAAAAACTGTTTTTT
>NA|TRBV7-5|NA|TRBJ2-3
CVRRASDTQYF
TGTGTCAGAAGGGCGTCGGATACGCAGTATTTT
>NA|TRBV28|once|TRBJ1-1
CASSFGWVTEAFF
TGTGCCAGCAGTTTTGGGTGGGTCACTGAAGCTTTCTTT
>NA|TRBV7-3|NA|TRBJ1-4
CASSALQGANEKLFF
TGTGCCAGCAGCGCCTTACAGGGAGCTAATGAAAAACTGTTTTTT
>TRBD1|TRBV9|NA|TRBJ2-2
CASSYGQGNTGELFF
TGTGCCAGCAGCTATGGACAGGGGAACACCGGGGAGCTGTTTTTT
>NA|TRBV24-1|NA|TRBJ2-3
CATSGRGTDTQYF
TGTGCCACCAGTGGGAGGGGTACGGATACGCAGTATTTT
>TRBD1|TRBV11-3|NA|TRBJ1-5
CAKPDRGPYNQPQHF
TGTGCCAAACCGGACAGGGGGCCCTACAATCAGCCCCAGCATTTT
>NA|TRBV28|NA|TRBJ1-6
CASSPADSYNSPLHF
TGTGCCAGCAGTCCCGCGGACAGTTATAATTCACCCCTCCACTTT